Below, 3 T cell receptor beta chains from the same sample are listed, as sequenced in a study of shared clonotypes between healthy human individuals. Sequencing was performed with immunoSEQ multiplex PCR; in TCRdb, only in-frame clones are kept and a portion is missing. Of 550,000 to 600,000 clones listed, about 80% are singletons. Sequences were obtained from PBMCs. The receptor source for this set is a middle-aged woman in good health. Some clones in this sample may be carry-over from other donors' samples.

The chain couples TRBV10-1 to TRBJ2-5; 14 bases fit TRBD2. Germline V lookup: CDR1 WNHNN, CDR2 SYGVQD (reference sequence). The ends lost 4 bases at V and 3 bases at J; junction bases unmatched: 7. The CDR3 is 17 residues long. CDR3 residues: CASSGLAGGLGKETQYF. DNA of the CDR3: TGCGCCAGCAGTGGACTAGCGGGAGGGCTGGGGAAAGAGACCCAGTACTTC.

V is TRBV25-1 and J is TRBJ2-7, with 7 positions matching TRBD1. The CDR3 length is 15 residues. Germline trimming cut 8 bases from V and 4 bases from J; bases unmatched to any gene: 14. CDR1 MGHDK and CDR2 SYGVNS come from the germline V gene. For the CDR3, the DNA is TGTGCCAGCTCCACCGGACAGGTGGGGTCTTACGAGCAGTACTTC. Its protein is CASSTGQVGSYEQYF.

The rearrangement joins TRBV5-1 to TRBJ2-7; 12 positions agree with TRBD2. Germline values: CDR1 SGHRS, CDR2 YFSETQ. This CDR3 has 15 residues. V gave up 7 bases and J gave up 2 bases; unmatched junction bases: 7. DNA of the CDR3: TGCGCCAGCGGCCAAAGGACTAGCGGGACCTACGAGCAGTACTTC. Protein: CASGQRTSGTYEQYF.